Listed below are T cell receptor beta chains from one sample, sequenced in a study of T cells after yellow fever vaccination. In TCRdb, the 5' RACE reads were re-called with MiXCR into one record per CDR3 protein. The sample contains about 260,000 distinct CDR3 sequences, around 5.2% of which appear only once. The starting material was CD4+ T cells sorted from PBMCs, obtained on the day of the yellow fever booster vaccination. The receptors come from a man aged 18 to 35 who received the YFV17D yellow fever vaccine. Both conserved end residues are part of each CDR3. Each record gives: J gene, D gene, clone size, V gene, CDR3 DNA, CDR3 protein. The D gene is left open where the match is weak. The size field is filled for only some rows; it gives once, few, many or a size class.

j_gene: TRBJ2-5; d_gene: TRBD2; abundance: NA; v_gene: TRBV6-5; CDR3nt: TGTGCCAGTCGCCGCCTGGGGAGCGGGGGGTCCGTGTCCCAGTACTTC; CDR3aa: CASRRLGSGGSVSQYF
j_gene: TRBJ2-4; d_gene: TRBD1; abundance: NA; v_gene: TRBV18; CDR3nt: TGTGCCAGCTCACTAACCAGGACAGGGGTGAACATTCAGTACTTC; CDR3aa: CASSLTRTGVNIQYF
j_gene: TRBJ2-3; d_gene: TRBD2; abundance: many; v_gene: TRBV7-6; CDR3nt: TGTGCCAGCAGCTTTCCCCTTGCCCGTAGCGGGGGTGCGACAGATACGCAGTATTTT; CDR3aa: CASSFPLARSGGATDTQYF
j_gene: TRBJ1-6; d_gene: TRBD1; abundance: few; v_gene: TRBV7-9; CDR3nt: TGTGCCAGCAGCGGACGACAGGGCCGGAATTCACCCCTCCACTTT; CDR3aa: CASSGRQGRNSPLHF
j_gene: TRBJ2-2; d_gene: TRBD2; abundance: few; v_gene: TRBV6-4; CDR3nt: TGTGCCAGCAGTGATAGGCTAGCGGCCCTGAACACCGGGGAGCTGTTTTTT; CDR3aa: CASSDRLAALNTGELFF
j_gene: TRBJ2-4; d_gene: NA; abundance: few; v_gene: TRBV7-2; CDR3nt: TGTGCCAGCAGCTTAGCGGGGGGCGGGGGAAGGAACATTCAGTACTTC; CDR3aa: CASSLAGGGGRNIQYF
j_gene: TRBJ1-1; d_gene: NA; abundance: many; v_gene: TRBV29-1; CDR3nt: TGCAGCGCCCGACCGGGGGCCCCCAACACTGAAGCTTTCTTT; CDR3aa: CSARPGAPNTEAFF
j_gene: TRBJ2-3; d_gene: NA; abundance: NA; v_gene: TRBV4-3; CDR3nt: TGCGCCAGCAGCCACTATTGGCGGGGACTCACAGATACGCAGTATTTT; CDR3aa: CASSHYWRGLTDTQYF
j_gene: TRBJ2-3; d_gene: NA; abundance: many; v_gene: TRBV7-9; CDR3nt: TGTGCCAGCAGCTCGACGGATTTACCGACCACAGATACGCAGTATTTT; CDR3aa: CASSSTDLPTTDTQYF
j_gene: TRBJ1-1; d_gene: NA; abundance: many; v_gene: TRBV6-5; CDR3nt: TGTGCCAGCAGCGCCTACACTGAAGCTTTCTTT; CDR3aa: CASSAYTEAFF
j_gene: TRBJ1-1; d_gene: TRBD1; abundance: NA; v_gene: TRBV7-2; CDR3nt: TGTGCCAGCAGCGTGGACAGGGGAGCTTTCTTT; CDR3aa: CASSVDRGAFF
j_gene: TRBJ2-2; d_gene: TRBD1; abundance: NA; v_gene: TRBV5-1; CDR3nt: TGCGCCAGCAGCCCGCTGGCGGACAGGGAGAACACCGGGGAGCTGTTTTTT; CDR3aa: CASSPLADRENTGELFF
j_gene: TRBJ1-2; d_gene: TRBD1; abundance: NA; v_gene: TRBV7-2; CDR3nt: TGTGCCAGCAGCTTGGGGGGTGAGACAGGGATCTATGGCTACACCTTC; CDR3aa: CASSLGGETGIYGYTF
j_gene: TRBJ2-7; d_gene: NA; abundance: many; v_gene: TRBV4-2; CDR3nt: TGTGCCAGCACCCTCAGCGTCGGCCGCTACGAGCAGTACTTC; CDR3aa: CASTLSVGRYEQYF
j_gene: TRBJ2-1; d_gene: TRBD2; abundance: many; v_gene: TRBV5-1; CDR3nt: TGCGCCAGCAGCTTGGTCCAGCGGGGGCACTCCTACAATGAGCAGTTCTTC; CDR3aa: CASSLVQRGHSYNEQFF
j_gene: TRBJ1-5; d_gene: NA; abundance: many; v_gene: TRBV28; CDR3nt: TGTGCCAGCGTGTCTTCACTAAATCAGCCCCAGCATTTT; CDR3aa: CASVSSLNQPQHF
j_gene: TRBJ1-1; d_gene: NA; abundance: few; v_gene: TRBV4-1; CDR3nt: TGCGCCAGCAGCCAAGAGCAGGGAGGGTACACTGAAGCTTTCTTT; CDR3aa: CASSQEQGGYTEAFF
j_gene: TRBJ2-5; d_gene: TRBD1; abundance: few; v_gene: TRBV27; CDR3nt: TGTGCCAGCAGTTTATGGGACAGGGCAGAGACCCAGTACTTC; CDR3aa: CASSLWDRAETQYF
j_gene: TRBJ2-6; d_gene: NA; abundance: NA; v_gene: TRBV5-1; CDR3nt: TGCGCCAGCAGCTTGGGTGGGACCTCTGGGGCCAACGTCCTGACTTTC; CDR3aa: CASSLGGTSGANVLTF
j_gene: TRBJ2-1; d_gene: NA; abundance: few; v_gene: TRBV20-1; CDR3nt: TGCAGTGCTAGAGATCGACGGAGCTCCTACAATGAGCAGTTCTTC; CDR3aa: CSARDRRSSYNEQFF
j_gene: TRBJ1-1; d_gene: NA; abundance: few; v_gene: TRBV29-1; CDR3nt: TGCAGCGTTGGGATAGGGGGTATTGGGACTGAAGCTTTCTTT; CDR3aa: CSVGIGGIGTEAFF
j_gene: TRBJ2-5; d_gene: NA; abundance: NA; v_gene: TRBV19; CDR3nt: TGTGCCGAAACCCCCCGGTTCGGAGAGACCCAGTACTTC; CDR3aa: CAETPRFGETQYF
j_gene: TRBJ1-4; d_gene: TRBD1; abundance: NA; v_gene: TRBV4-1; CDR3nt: TGCGCCAGCAGCCAGGACAGGGGTTATGAAAAACTGTTTTTT; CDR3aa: CASSQDRGYEKLFF
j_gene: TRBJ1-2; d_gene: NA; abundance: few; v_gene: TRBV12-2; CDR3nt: TGTGCAAGTCGCTCTACCTGTGGAGGCTACACCTTC; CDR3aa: CASRSTCGGYTF
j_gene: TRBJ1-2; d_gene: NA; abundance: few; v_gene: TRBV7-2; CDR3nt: TGTGCCAGCAGCTTAGTCGCACAATTCTATGGCTACACCTTC; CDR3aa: CASSLVAQFYGYTF
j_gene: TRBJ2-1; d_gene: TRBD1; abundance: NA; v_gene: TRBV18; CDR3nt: TGTGCCAGCTCAAAGTTTTCGGGACAGACAGCCTACAATGAGCAGTTCTTC; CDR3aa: CASSKFSGQTAYNEQFF
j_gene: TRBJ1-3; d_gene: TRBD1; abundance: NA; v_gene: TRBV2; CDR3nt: TGTGCCAGCCGGGACAGGGGGCCGGGCACCATATATTTT; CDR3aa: CASRDRGPGTIYF
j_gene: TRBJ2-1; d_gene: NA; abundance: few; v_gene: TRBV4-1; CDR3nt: TGCGCCAGCAGCCCACCCACAGCAAAGCCTTACAATGAGCAGTTCTTC; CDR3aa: CASSPPTAKPYNEQFF
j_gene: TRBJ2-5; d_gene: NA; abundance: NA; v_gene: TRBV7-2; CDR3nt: TGTGCCAGCAGCTTAAGTAACGGTCAAGAGACCCAGTACTTC; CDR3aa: CASSLSNGQETQYF
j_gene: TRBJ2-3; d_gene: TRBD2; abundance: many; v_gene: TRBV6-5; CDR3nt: TGTGCCAGCGCGAGACTAGCGGGGTGGGCAGATACGCAGTATTTT; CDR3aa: CASARLAGWADTQYF
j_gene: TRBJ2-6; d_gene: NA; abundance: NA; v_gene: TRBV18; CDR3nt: TGTGCCAGCTCACCAAGGTGGGGCAGCCCGACTGGGGCCAACGTCCTGACTTTC; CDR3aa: CASSPRWGSPTGANVLTF
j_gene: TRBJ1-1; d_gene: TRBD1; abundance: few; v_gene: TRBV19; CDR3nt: TGTGCCAGTGGGGACAGGGGTGCTGAAGCTTTCTTT; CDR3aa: CASGDRGAEAFF
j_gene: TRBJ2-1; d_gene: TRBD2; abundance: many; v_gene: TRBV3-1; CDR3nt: TGTGCCAGCAGCCAAGGGGTCGGGGGGGCCGCTGAGCAGTTCTTC; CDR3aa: CASSQGVGGAAEQFF
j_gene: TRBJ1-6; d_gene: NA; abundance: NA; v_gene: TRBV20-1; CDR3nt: TGCAGTGCTCTCCAGACAGGCTATAATTCACCCCTCCACTTT; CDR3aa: CSALQTGYNSPLHF
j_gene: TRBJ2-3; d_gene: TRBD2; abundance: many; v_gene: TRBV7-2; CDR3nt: TGTGCCAGCAGCCCCCGACTAGCGGGGCGCACAGATACGCAGTATTTT; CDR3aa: CASSPRLAGRTDTQYF
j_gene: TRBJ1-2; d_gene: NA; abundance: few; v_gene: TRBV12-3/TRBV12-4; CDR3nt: TGTGCCAGCGGGACTCCTCTCCGGACGCGTGACTACACCTTC; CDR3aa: CASGTPLRTRDYTF
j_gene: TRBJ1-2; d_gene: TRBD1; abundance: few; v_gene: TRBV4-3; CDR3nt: TGCGCCAGCAGCCAAGTACAGGGGCCGGGCTATGGCTACACCTTC; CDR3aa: CASSQVQGPGYGYTF
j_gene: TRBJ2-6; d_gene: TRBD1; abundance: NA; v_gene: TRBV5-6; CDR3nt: TGTGCCAGCAGCCCCGCCGGACAGGGGGCGCTTGGGGCCAACGTCCTGACTTTC; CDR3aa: CASSPAGQGALGANVLTF
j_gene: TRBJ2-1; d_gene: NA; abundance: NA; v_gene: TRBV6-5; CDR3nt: TGTGCCAGCAGTTCGTGGGGTTCCGGGCTCAATGAGCAGTTCTTC; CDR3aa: CASSSWGSGLNEQFF
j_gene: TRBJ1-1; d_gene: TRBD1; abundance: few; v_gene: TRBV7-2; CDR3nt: TGTGCCAGCAGCTCGGACAGGGGCCGAACTGAAGCTTTCTTT; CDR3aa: CASSSDRGRTEAFF
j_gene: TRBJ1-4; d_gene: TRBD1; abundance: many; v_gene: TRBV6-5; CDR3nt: TGTGCCAGCACAGGACAGGGGAATGAAAAACTGTTTTTT; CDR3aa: CASTGQGNEKLFF
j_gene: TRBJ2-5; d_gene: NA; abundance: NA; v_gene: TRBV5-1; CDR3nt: TGCGCCAGCAGCTTGACCTACATGGAGACCCAGTACTTC; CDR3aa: CASSLTYMETQYF
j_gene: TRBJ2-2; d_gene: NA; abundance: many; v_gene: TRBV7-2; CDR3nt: TGTGCCAGCAGCGATACCGGGACGAACACCGGGGAGCTGTTTTTT; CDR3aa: CASSDTGTNTGELFF
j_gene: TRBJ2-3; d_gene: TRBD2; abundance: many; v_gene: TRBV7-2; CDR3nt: TGTGCCAGCAGCCCCTGGGCGGGGGGTGTAGATACGCAGTATTTT; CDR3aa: CASSPWAGGVDTQYF